These 26 T cell receptor beta chains were sequenced from one sample in a study of CD8 T cells in ankylosing spondylitis. TCRdb re-analysed the 5' RACE reads in MiXCR, keeping a single row per CDR3 protein. The sample has some 270,000 distinct CDR3 sequences; about 30% are singletons. Material: blood, either unsorted or a sorted T cell fraction (not recorded which). All receptors derive from a male donor with ankylosing spondylitis or in good health (not recorded which).

The genes are TRBV5-1 and TRBJ1-6, with a possible D match to TRBD1 (5 bases). The CDR3 spans 18 residues. The V end was cut by 4 bases, the J end by 8 bases, with 25 bases between. Germline-derived CDR1 and CDR2 are SGHRS and YFSETQ. CDR3 residues: CASSQMLSGSGLDSPLHF. As DNA, the CDR3 is TGCGCCAGCAGCCAAATGCTATCAGGGAGCGGGTTGGATTCACCCCTCCACTTT.

This clonotype occurred many times. This chain uses TRBV29-1 with TRBJ2-7; D is possibly TRBD1 (6 bases). CDR1 is SQVTM and CDR2 is ANQGSEA in the germline V gene. Trimming shortened V by 7 bases and J by 3 bases, and 10 bases separated the two germline ends. The CDR3 spans 11 residues. This CDR3 is CSAVGGYEQYF. In nucleotides, the CDR3 is TGCAGCGCGGTAGGGGGCTACGAGCAGTACTTC.

CDR3: CSARAAGRLNTEAFF. Written as DNA, the CDR3 is TGCAGTGCTAGAGCCGCGGGACGGTTGAACACTGAAGCTTTCTTT. The J gene is TRBJ1-1, the V gene TRBV20-1; D possibly corresponds to TRBD1 (5 bases). V lost 1 base and J 0 bases, leaving 12 bases between the germline ends. This CDR3 is built from 15 residues. The germline CDR1 and CDR2 sequences are DFQATT and SNEGSKA (reference sequence).

This clonotype showed up just a few times. The rearrangement joins TRBV12-3 or TRBV12-4 to TRBJ2-4; 10 bases agree with TRBD2. The junction had 14 bases not matched to a gene; V was cut back by 7 bases and J by 11 bases. The CDR3 covers 15 residues. The CDR3 reads CASTHTLAGSGFQYF. CDR3 nucleotides: TGTGCCAGCACCCACACACTAGCGGGGTCCGGTTTTCAGTACTTC.

The chain carries TRBV28 and TRBJ2-3, with D unresolved. CDR1 and CDR2 (germline): MDHEN, SYDVKM. V shed 4 bases and J shed 8 bases, with 16 bases lying between them. This CDR3 is 14 amino acids long. This chain's CDR3 is CASSSPARVRTQYF. CDR3 nucleotide sequence: TGTGCCAGCAGTTCACCGGCCCGCGTACGTACGCAGTATTTT.

This clonotype appeared a few times. The chain uses TRBV12-3 or TRBV12-4 and TRBJ1-1, with a weak D call TRBD1 (6 bases). The CDR3 is 13 amino acids. V lost 7 bases, J lost 2 bases, and 11 bases lay in between. Written as DNA, the CDR3 is TGTGCCAGCATGCCGACAGGAAACACTGAAGCTTTCTTT. It codes for CASMPTGNTEAFF.

In this sample, this clonotype turned up once. The CDR3 spells CASSLAGTRGYGYTF. CDR3 DNA: TGTGCCAGCAGCTTAGCCGGGACTCGCGGCTATGGCTACACCTTC. The J gene is TRBJ1-2, the V gene TRBV7-9; the D gene is possibly TRBD1 (5 bases). The CDR3 is made up of 15 amino acids. The germline V gene encodes CDR1 SEHNR and CDR2 FQNEAQ (reference sequence). V lost 0 bases, J lost 4 bases, and 12 bases lay in between.

The V call is TRBV5-8, the J call TRBJ2-7; D gene unclear. This CDR3 contains 14 residues. V was clipped by 1 base and J by 6 bases, with 14 bases between them. Germline V CDR1 and CDR2: SGHTS, YDEGEE. CDR3 residues: CASSLIDGHREQYF. CDR3 DNA sequence: TGTGCCAGCAGCTTGATAGACGGTCATCGCGAGCAGTACTTC.

The CDR3 region has the DNA TGTGCCAGCAGTTCCACCGGGACAGGGGGAAATGGCTACACCTTC. Amino acids: CASSSTGTGGNGYTF. The chain is built from TRBV6-5 and TRBJ1-2; 11 nucleotides agree with TRBD1. Trimming cost V 4 bases and J 6 bases; bases outside gene matches: 7. CDR3 size: 15 residues. The germline V gene encodes CDR1 MNHEY and CDR2 SVGAGI.

V gene TRBV7-3 combines with J gene TRBJ2-2; D is possibly TRBD2 (7 bases). The CDR3 extends over 16 amino acids. CDR1 and CDR2 (germline): SGHTA, FQGTGA. Trimming pared 5 bases from V and 1 base from J, leaving 14 bases between. CDR3 in amino acids: CASSPGGRENTGELFF. In DNA form, the CDR3 reads TGTGCCAGCAGCCCCGGGGGGCGGGAGAACACCGGGGAGCTGTTTTTT.

This clonotype was seen a few times. This chain uses TRBV20-1 with TRBJ1-2, with a tentative D call TRBD1 (6 bases). The CDR3 has 14 residues. V was trimmed by 4 bases and J by 8 bases, leaving 20 bases between them. Per the germline V gene, CDR1 is DFQATT and CDR2 is SNEGSKA (reference sequence). The CDR3 is CSATVQGFVDGYTF. Here the CDR3 DNA reads TGCAGTGCTACGGTTCAGGGGTTTGTAGACGGCTACACCTTC.

The rearrangement uses TRBV20-1 and TRBJ2-7; perhaps TRBD1 as D (6 bases). Germline CDR1 reads DFQATT; CDR2 reads SNEGSKA (reference sequence). V lost 4 bases to trimming and J lost 2 bases, with 12 bases between them. CDR3 length equals 13 residues. The CDR3 nucleotides are TGCAGTGCTACCACAGGGTCCGCCTACGAGCAGTACTTC. Translated: CSATTGSAYEQYF.

This clonotype was found a few times. V and J are TRBV10-3 and TRBJ2-3; 10 bases are a match to TRBD1. Germline V CDR1 and CDR2: ENHRY, SYGVKD. This CDR3 region has 13 residues. With V trimmed by 10 bases and J by 4 bases, 5 bases remained unmatched. The CDR3 nucleotides read TGTGCCACCGGGACAGGGGTGGCAGATACGCAGTATTTT. It encodes CATGTGVADTQYF.

This clonotype was seen only a few times. V usage is TRBV4-2 and J usage is TRBJ2-2; D ambiguous. CDR1 LGHNA and CDR2 YNFKEQ come from the germline V gene. CDR3 length: 14 residues. Trimming took off 2 bases at V and 2 bases at J, with 6 bases between the two ends. The CDR3 DNA is TGTGCCAGCAGCCAACGACATAACACCGGGGAGCTGTTTTTT. Its translation is CASSQRHNTGELFF.

V usage is TRBV29-1 and J usage is TRBJ1-2; D is unresolved. This CDR3 spans 11 amino acids. In germline, CDR1 is SQVTM, CDR2 ANQGSEA. Trimming cost V 3 bases and J 0 bases, with 2 bases left between them. CDR3 sequence reads: CSVDTNYGYTF. The CDR3 nucleotides are TGCAGCGTTGATACTAACTATGGCTACACCTTC.

This rearrangement joins TRBV4-1 to TRBJ2-1, with D uncertain. Trimming took 1 base from V and 6 from J, leaving 13 bases between them. Germline lookup yields CDR1 MGHRA and CDR2 YSYEKL. This CDR3 has 15 amino acids. CDR3 region: CASSQVPRDSNEQFF. Written as DNA, the CDR3 is TGCGCCAGCAGCCAAGTGCCCAGAGATTCCAATGAGCAGTTCTTC.

This clonotype was detected a few times. The chain uses TRBV12-3 or TRBV12-4 and TRBJ1-1; the D is unclear. With 6 bases removed from V and 6 bases from J, the gap between germline ends came to 11 bases. This CDR3 is 12 amino acids long. The CDR3 is CASSPDGPEAFF. DNA of the CDR3: TGTGCCAGCAGCCCCGACGGTCCTGAAGCTTTCTTT.

In this sample, this clonotype turned up a few times. The gene calls are TRBV20-1 and TRBJ1-2; D unclear. CDR1 DFQATT and CDR2 SNEGSKA come from the germline V gene (reference sequence). This CDR3 spans 17 amino acids. Trimming left V 3 bases short and J 1 base short, with 21 bases between. This CDR3 is CSARQSFQPLINYGYTF. CDR3 bases: TGCAGTGCTAGGCAGTCGTTCCAGCCCCTGATTAACTATGGCTACACCTTC.

This clonotype has at least ten counts. The V and J genes are TRBV20-1 and TRBJ2-1; 9 bases are shared with TRBD1. V dropped 5 bases and J dropped 8; count of bases not matched to a gene: 7. Germline V CDR1 and CDR2: DFQATT, SNEGSKA (reference sequence). The CDR3 runs to 13 residues. In DNA form, the CDR3 reads TGCAGTGCTTTGGGACAGGGTGTCGATGAGCAGTTCTTC. Its protein product is CSALGQGVDEQFF.

The CDR3 DNA sequence: TGTGCCAGCAGCCAAGATCTGGCTAGCGGGGCAGATACGCAGTATTTT. As protein: CASSQDLASGADTQYF. The J gene is TRBJ2-3, the V gene TRBV4-2; 9 bases match TRBD2. The CDR3 totals 16 residues. V lost 0 bases, J lost 4 bases, and 5 bases stayed unmatched. Germline lookup yields CDR1 LGHNA and CDR2 YNFKEQ.

J is TRBJ2-2 and V is TRBV12-3 or TRBV12-4, with D hard to call. The CDR3 is 13 residues long. Trimming shortened V by 6 bases and J by 7 bases, and 12 bases separated the two germline ends. The DNA for the CDR3 is TGTGCCAGCAGGCCTACAGACTTCGGGGAGCTGTTTTTT. Translation gives CASRPTDFGELFF.

V is TRBV11-2 and J is TRBJ2-3; perhaps D is TRBD1 or TRBD2 (6 bases each). Germline CDR1 is SGHAT and CDR2 is FQNNGV. The CDR3 has 19 amino acids. Trimming cost V 5 bases and J 2 bases, with 26 bases left between them. DNA for the CDR3: TGTGCCAGCAGCCTAATTGGGGGGCCCCAAATAACTGACACAGATACGCAGTATTTT. This gives the protein CASSLIGGPQITDTDTQYF.

The chain joins TRBV6-1 to TRBJ2-1, with 7 positions matching TRBD1. This CDR3 is 15 amino acids long. Germline V gives CDR1 MNHNS, CDR2 SASEGT. V lost 3 bases and J lost 0; bases outside the gene matches: 2. This chain's CDR3 is CASSETGLSYNEQFF. The CDR3 nucleotides read TGTGCCAGCAGTGAGACAGGGCTCTCCTACAATGAGCAGTTCTTC.

This clonotype was recorded a few times. The V call is TRBV29-1, the J call TRBJ2-3; TRBD1 agrees at 8 bases. In germline, CDR1 is SQVTM, CDR2 ANQGSEA. With 7 bases clipped from V and 5 bases from J, the junction kept 8 bases outside the gene matches. The CDR3 has 13 residues. The CDR3 nucleotides are TGCAGCGGAGGACAGGGTTACGGAGATACGCAGTATTTT. It translates to CSGGQGYGDTQYF.

In this sample, this clonotype turned up a few times. V and J are TRBV12-3 or TRBV12-4 and TRBJ2-2; TRBD1 is a possible D gene (6 bases). CDR3 length: 15 residues. The V gene lost 6 bases and the J gene lost 8 bases, with 19 bases spanning the gap. The chain's CDR3 is CASSLILPGAGELFF. The CDR3 DNA follows: TGTGCCAGCAGCTTGATCCTCCCAGGGGCGGGGGAGCTGTTTTTT.

CDR3 in DNA: TGCGCCAGCAGCGTGGACAGGGGATTCTCTGGGGCCAACGTCCTGACTTTC. Translating it yields CASSVDRGFSGANVLTF. This chain uses TRBV5-1 with TRBJ2-6; 9 nucleotides line up with TRBD1. CDR3 size: 17 residues. The V gene end was trimmed by 4 bases and the J gene end by 0 bases; junction bases not matched to a gene: 5. From germline, CDR1 is SGHRS and CDR2 YFSETQ.